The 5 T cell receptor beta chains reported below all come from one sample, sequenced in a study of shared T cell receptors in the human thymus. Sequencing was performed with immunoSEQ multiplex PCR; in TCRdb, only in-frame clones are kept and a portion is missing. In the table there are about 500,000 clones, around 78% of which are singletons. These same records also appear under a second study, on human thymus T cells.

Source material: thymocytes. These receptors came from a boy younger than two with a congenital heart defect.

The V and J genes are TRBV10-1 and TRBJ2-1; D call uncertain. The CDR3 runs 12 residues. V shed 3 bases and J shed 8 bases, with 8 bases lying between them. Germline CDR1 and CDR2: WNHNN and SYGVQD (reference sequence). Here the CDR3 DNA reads TGCGCCAGCAGTGATATTGCGGATGAGCAGTTCTTC. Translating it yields CASSDIADEQFF.

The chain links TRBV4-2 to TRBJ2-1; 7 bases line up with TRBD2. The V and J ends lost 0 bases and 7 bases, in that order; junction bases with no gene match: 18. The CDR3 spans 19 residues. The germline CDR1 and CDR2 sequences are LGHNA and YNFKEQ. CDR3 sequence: CASSQEQRLASGTGNEQFF. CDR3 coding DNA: TGTGCCAGCAGCCAAGAACAGCGACTAGCCAGCGGGACGGGAAATGAGCAGTTCTTC.

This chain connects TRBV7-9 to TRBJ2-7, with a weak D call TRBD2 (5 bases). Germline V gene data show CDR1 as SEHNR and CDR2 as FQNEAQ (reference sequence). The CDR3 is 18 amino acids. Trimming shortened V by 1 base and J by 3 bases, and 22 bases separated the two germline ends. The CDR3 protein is CASSLGAGANSPHYEQYF. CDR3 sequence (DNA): TGTGCCAGCAGCTTAGGGGCGGGCGCTAACTCCCCCCACTACGAGCAGTACTTC.

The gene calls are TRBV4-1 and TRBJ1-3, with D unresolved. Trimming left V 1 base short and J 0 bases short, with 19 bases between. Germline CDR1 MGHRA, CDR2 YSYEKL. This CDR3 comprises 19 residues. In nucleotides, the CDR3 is TGCGCCAGCAGCCAAGTGCCGCTCGCCGCAAGCTACTCTGGAAACACCATATATTTT. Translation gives CASSQVPLAASYSGNTIYF.

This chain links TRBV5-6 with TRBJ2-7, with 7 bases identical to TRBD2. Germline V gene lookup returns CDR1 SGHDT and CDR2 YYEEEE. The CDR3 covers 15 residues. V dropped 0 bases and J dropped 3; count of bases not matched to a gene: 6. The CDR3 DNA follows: TGTGCCAGCAGCTTGGCCGGGAGCGGGGTCTACGAGCAGTACTTC. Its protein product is CASSLAGSGVYEQYF.